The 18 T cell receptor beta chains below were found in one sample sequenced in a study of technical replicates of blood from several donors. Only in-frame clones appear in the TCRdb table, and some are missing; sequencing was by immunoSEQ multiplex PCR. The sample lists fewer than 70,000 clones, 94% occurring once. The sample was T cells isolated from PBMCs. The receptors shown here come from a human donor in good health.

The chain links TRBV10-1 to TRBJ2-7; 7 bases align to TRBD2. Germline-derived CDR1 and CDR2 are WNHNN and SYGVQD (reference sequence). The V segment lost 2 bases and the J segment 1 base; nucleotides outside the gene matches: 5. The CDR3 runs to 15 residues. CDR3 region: CASSEASGPSYEQYF. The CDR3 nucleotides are TGCGCCAGCAGTGAGGCTAGCGGACCTTCCTACGAGCAGTACTTC.

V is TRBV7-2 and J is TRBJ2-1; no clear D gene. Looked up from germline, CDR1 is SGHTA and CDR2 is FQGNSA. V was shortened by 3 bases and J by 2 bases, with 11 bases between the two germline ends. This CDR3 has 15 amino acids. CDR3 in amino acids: CASSFNPPAYNEQFF. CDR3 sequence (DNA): TGTGCCAGCAGCTTTAACCCACCGGCCTACAATGAGCAGTTCTTC.

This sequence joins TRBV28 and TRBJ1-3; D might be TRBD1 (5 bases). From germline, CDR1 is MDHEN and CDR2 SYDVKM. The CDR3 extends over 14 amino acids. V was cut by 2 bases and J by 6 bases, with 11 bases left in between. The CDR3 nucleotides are TGTGCCAGCAGTTTAAGGACACGAAAAAACACCATATATTTT. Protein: CASSLRTRKNTIYF.

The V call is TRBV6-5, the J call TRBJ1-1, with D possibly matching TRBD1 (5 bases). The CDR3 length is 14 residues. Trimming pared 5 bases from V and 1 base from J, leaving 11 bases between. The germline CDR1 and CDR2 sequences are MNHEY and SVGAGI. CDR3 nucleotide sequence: TGTGCCAGCAGTGCGGGACGCTCGAACACTGAAGCTTTCTTT. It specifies CASSAGRSNTEAFF.

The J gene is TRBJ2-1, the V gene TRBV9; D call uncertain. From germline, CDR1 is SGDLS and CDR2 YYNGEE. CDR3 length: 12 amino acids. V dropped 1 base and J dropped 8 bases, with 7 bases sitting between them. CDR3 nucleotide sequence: TGTGCCAGCAGCGTATCATCGGATGAGCAGTTCTTC. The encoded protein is CASSVSSDEQFF. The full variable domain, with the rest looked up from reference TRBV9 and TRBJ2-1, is DSGVTQTPKHLITATGQRVTLRCSPRSGDLSVYWYQQSLDQGLQFLIQYYNGEERAKGNILERFSAQQFPDLHSELNLSSLELGDSALYFCASSVSSDEQFFGPGTRLTVL.

CDR3 sequence: CSVLGLVHGYEQFF. CDR3 nucleotide sequence: TGCAGCGTCCTGGGACTAGTTCATGGGTACGAGCAGTTCTTC. The chain links TRBV29-1 to TRBJ2-1; TRBD2 matches 8 bases. V lost 6 bases, J lost 10 bases, and 14 bases stayed unmatched. This CDR3 contains 14 residues. CDR1 SQVTM and CDR2 ANQGSEA come from the germline V gene.

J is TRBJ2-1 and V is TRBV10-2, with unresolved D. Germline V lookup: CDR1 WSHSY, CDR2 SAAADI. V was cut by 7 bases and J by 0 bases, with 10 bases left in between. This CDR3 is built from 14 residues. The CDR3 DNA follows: TGCGCCAGCATGCCAGCGAGCTCCTACAATGAGCAGTTCTTC. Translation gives CASMPASSYNEQFF.

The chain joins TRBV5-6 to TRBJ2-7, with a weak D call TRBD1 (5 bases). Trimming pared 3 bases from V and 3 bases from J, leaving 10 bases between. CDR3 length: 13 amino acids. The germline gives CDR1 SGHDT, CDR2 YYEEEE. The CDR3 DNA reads TGTGCCAGCAGCTCAGACAGTAGCTACGAGCAGTACTTC. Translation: CASSSDSSYEQYF.

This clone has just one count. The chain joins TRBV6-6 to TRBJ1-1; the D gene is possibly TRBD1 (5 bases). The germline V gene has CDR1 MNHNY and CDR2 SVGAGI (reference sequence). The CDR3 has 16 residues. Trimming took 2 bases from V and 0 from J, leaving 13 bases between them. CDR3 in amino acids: CASSYKPTAMNTEAFF. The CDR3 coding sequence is TGTGCCAGCAGTTACAAACCGACAGCAATGAACACTGAAGCTTTCTTT.

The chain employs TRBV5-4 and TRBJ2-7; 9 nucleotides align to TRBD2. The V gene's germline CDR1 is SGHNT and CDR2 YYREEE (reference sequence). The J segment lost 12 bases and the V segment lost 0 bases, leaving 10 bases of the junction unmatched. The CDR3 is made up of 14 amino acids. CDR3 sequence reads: CASSLASGRPSLYF. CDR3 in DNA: TGTGCCAGCAGCTTGGCCAGCGGGAGGCCCTCGCTGTACTTC. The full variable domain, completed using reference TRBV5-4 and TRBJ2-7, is ETGVTQSPTHLIKTRGQQVTLRCSSQSGHNTVSWYQQALGQGPQFIFQYYREEENGRGNFPPRFSGLQFPNYSSELNVNALELDDSALYLCASSLASGRPSLYFGPGTRLTVT.

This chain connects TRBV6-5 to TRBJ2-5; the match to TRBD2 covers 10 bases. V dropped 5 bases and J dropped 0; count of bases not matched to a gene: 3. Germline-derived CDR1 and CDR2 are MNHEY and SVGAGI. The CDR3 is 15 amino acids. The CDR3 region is CASSSGGAYQETQYF. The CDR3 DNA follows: TGTGCCAGCAGTAGCGGGGGGGCGTACCAAGAGACCCAGTACTTC.

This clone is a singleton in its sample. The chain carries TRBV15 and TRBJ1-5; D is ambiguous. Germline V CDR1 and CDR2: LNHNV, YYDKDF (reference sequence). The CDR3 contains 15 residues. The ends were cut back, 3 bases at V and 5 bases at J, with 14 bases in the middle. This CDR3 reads CATSSVNRGDQPQHF. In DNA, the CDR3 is TGTGCCACCAGCAGTGTCAACCGGGGAGATCAGCCCCAGCATTTT. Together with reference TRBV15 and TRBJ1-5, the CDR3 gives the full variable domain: DAMVIQNPRYQVTQFGKPVTLSCSQTLNHNVMYWYQQKSSQAPKLLFHYYDKDFNNEADTPDNFQSRRPNTSFCFLDIRSPGLGDTAMYLCATSSVNRGDQPQHFGDGTRLSIL.

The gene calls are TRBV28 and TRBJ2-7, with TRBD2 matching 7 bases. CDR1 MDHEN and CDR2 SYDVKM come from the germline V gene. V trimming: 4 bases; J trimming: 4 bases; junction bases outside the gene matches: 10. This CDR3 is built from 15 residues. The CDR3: CASSSPGGGVYEQYF. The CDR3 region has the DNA TGTGCCAGCAGTTCACCGGGAGGAGGAGTATACGAGCAGTACTTC.

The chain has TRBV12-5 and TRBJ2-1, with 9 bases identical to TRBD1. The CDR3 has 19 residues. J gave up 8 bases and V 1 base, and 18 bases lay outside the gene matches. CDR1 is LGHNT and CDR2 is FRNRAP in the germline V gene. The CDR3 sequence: CASGLAPGLRDRATDEQFF. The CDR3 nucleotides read TGTGCTAGTGGTTTGGCCCCTGGGCTGAGGGACAGGGCAACAGATGAGCAGTTCTTC.

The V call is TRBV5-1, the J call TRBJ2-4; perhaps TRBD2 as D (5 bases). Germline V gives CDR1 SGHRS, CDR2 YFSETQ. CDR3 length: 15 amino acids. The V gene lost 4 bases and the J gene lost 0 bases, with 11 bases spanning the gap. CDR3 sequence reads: CASSDRLLAKNIQYF. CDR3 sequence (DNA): TGCGCCAGCAGCGACCGACTACTAGCCAAAAACATTCAGTACTTC. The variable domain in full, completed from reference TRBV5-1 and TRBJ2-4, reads KAGVTQTPRYLIKTRGQQVTLSCSPISGHRSVSWYQQTPGQGLQFLFEYFSETQRNKGNFPGRFSGRQFSNSRSEMNVSTLELGDSALYLCASSDRLLAKNIQYFGAGTRLSVL.

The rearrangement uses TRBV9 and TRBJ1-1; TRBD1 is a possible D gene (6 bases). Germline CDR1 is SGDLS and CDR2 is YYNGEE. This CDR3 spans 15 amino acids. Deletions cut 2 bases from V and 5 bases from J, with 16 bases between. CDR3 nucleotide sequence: TGTGCCAGCAGCGTGCAAGCGGGGGCTGGTACTGAAGCTTTCTTT. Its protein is CASSVQAGAGTEAFF.

CDR3 coding DNA: TGTGCCAGCTCTATCCAGGGGAACTTCTACAATGAGCAGTTCTTC. This gives the protein CASSIQGNFYNEQFF. The chain has TRBV6-5 and TRBJ2-1, with D maybe TRBD1 (6 bases). The germline V gene encodes CDR1 MNHEY and CDR2 SVGAGI. There are 15 residues in the CDR3. V lost 8 bases to trimming and J lost 3 bases, with 17 bases between them.

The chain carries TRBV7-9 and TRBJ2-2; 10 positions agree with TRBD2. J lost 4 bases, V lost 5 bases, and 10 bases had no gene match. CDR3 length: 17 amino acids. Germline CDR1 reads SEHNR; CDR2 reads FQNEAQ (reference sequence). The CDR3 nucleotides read TGTGCCAGCAGCCCGCTCGAGCGGGAGGGGATCACCGGGGAGCTGTTTTTT. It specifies CASSPLEREGITGELFF.